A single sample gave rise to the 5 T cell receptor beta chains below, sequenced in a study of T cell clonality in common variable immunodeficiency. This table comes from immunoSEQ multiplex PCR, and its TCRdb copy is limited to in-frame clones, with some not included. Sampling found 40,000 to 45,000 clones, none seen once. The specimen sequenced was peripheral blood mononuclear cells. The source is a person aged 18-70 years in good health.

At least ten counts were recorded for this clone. The DNA read from the CDR3 is TGTGCCAGCAGTGACACTCCGGGAAAAGGGGCCAATGAG. Amino acid sequence: CASSDTPGKGANE. The full CDR3 is CASSDTPGKGANEQFF. The rearrangement joins TRBV6-4 to TRBJ2-1; D tentatively fits TRBD1 or TRBD2 (5 bases each). The read is 3 residues too short to cover the CDR3 end, so that end is filled in from the germline J gene. The V gene's germline CDR1 is MRHNA and CDR2 SNTAGT. The CDR3 is 16 amino acids. Between the trimmed V and J ends, which lost 2 bases and 6 bases, there was a span of 17 bases.

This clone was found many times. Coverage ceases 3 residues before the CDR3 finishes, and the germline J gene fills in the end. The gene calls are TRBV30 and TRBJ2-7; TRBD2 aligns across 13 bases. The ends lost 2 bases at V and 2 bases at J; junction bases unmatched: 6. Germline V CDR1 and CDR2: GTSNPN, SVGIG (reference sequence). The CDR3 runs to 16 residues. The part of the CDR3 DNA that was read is TGTGCCTGGAGTACCGGACTAGCGGGAGTAGCCTACGAG. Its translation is CAWSTGLAGVAYE. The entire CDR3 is CAWSTGLAGVAYEQYF.

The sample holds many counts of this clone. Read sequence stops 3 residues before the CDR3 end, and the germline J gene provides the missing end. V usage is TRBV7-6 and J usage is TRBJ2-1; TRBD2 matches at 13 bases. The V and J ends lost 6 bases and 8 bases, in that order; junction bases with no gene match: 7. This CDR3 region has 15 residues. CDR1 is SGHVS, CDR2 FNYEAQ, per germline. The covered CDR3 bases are TGTGCCAGCAGTCGGACTAGCGGGAGTAGGGATGAG. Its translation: CASSRTSGSRDE. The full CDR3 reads CASSRTSGSRDEQFF. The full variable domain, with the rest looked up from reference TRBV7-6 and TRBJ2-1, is GAGVSQSPRYKVTKRGQDVALRCDPISGHVSLYWYRQALGQGPEFLTYFNYEAQQDKSGLPNDRFSAERPEGSISTLTIQRTEQRDSAMYRCASSRTSGSRDEQFFGPGTRLTVL.

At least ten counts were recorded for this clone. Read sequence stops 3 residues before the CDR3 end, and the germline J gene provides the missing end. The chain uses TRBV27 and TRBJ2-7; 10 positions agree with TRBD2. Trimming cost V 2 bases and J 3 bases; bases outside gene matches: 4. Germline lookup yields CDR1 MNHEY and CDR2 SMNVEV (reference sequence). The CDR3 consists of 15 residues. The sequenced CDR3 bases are TGTGCCAGCAGTTTAATACTAGCGGGAAACTACGAG. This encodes CASSLILAGNYE. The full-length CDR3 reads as CASSLILAGNYEQYF.

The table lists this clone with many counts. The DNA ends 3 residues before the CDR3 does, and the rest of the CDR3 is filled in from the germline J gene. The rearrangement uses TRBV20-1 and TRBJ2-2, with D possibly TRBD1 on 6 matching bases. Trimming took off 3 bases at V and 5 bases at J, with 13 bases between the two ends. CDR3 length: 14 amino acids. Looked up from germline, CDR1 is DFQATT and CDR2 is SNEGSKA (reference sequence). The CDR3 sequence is CSARRRDITGELFF. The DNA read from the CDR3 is TGCAGTGCTAGGCGCCGGGACATTACCGGGGAG.